These 25 T cell receptor beta chains originate from one sample sequenced in a study of post-analysis software for immune sequencing data. Whole-study results and caveats: Relative to controls, patients had several TRBV segments at higher frequency, with TRBV5-6, TRBV5-1 and TRBV20-1 among these.

Their cognate antigens are unknown. Incorporated into the TCR beta cDNA libraries were unique molecular identifiers, which served to reduce PCR and sequencing biases. TCRdb reprocessed the PCR reads with MiXCR, giving one entry per CDR3 protein. Seen here are 180,000 or so distinct CDR3 sequences, 29% observed once, and the top ten hold around 3.2%. The sample taken for sequencing was blood. The source of these receptors is a girl aged 2-17 years with multiple sclerosis.

This clonotype was found a few times. This rearrangement joins TRBV6-2 or TRBV6-3 to TRBJ2-7, with a weak D call TRBD1 (5 bases). The V gene lost 6 bases and the J gene lost 6 bases, with 15 bases spanning the gap. The CDR3 is made up of 13 amino acids. Looked up from germline, CDR1 is MNHEY and CDR2 is SVGEGT. The CDR3, as DNA: TGTGCCAGCAGCTCTGCAGGGCCGGTCGAGCAGTACTTC. Amino acid sequence: CASSSAGPVEQYF.

This clonotype came up a few times. The chain is built from TRBV20-1 and TRBJ1-5, with 9 bases that match TRBD1. CDR1 and CDR2 (germline): DFQATT, SNEGSKA (reference sequence). The V and J ends lost 0 bases and 4 bases, in that order; junction bases with no gene match: 13. There are 18 residues in the CDR3. CDR3 residues: CSARDAGRGQGWNQPQHF. Here the CDR3 DNA reads TGCAGTGCTAGAGACGCGGGAAGGGGACAGGGATGGAATCAGCCCCAGCATTTT.

This clonotype was recorded a few times. CDR3 in DNA: TGCGCCAGCAGCTTGGGGGGCCGGAACACTGAAGCTTTCTTT. This translates into CASSLGGRNTEAFF. This sequence joins TRBV5-1 and TRBJ1-1, with a possible D match to TRBD1 (5 bases). The V gene lost 0 bases and the J gene lost 1 base, with 7 bases spanning the gap. Germline CDR1 reads SGHRS; CDR2 reads YFSETQ. This CDR3 contains 14 residues.

In this sample, this clonotype turned up a few times. The chain combines TRBV5-1 with TRBJ2-7, with TRBD1 matching 10 bases. Germline V gene lookup returns CDR1 SGHRS and CDR2 YFSETQ. V was pared by 2 bases and J by 9 bases, with 11 bases of the junction left unmatched. This CDR3 has 15 residues. The CDR3 DNA reads TGCGCCAGCAGCTTTCGCGGGACAGGGGAGAAGGGGCAGTACTTC. It translates to CASSFRGTGEKGQYF.

The chain links TRBV11-2 to TRBJ2-7; no reliable D call. Trimming took 5 bases from V and 2 from J, leaving 13 bases between them. Germline V CDR1 and CDR2: SGHAT, FQNNGV. The CDR3 length is 14 residues. The CDR3 DNA reads as TGTGCCAGCAGCCCCGACATCTCGCCCTACGAGCAGTACTTC. Translated, it gives CASSPDISPYEQYF.

For this clonotype: A read error may be the cause here, since a much bigger clone is one base away. V and J are TRBV28 and TRBJ2-4, with D perhaps matching TRBD1 (6 bases). This CDR3 has 15 residues. Germline V gene lookup returns CDR1 MDHEN and CDR2 SYDVKM. The V end was cut by 1 base, the J end by 15 bases, with 22 bases between. In DNA form, the CDR3 reads TGTGCCAGCAGTTTATCTGACAGGTACACCTACGAGCGGTACTTC. Amino acid sequence: CASSLSDRYTYERYF.

The V and J genes are TRBV7-2 and TRBJ2-3; 10 bases match TRBD2. The CDR3 has 16 amino acids. V was clipped by 4 bases and J by 4 bases; unmatched bases: 8. The germline gives CDR1 SGHTA, CDR2 FQGNSA. The CDR3 DNA follows: TGTGCCAGCAGCTCCAGAGCGGGGGGGCTGTCAGATACGCAGTATTTT. Protein: CASSSRAGGLSDTQYF.

There are many counts of this clonotype. J is TRBJ2-1 and V is TRBV29-1; D unresolved. The germline V gene encodes CDR1 SQVTM and CDR2 ANQGSEA. The CDR3 totals 11 residues. Trimming took off 6 bases at V and 6 bases at J, with 9 bases between the two ends. CDR3 DNA sequence: TGCAGCGTCCACCCAAGCAATGAGCAGTTCTTC. Protein sequence: CSVHPSNEQFF.

This clonotype was seen many times. J is TRBJ2-1 and V is TRBV29-1; TRBD2 might be the D (5 bases). The CDR3 length is 15 residues. The germline gives CDR1 SQVTM, CDR2 ANQGSEA. Between the trimmed V and J ends, which lost 3 bases and 0 bases, there was a span of 12 bases. CDR3 DNA: TGCAGCGTTGATAGGGTGGGGAGCTCCTACAATGAGCAGTTCTTC. Protein product: CSVDRVGSSYNEQFF.

A remark on this clonotype: This may stem from a read error, because a much larger clone lies one nucleotide away. V is TRBV11-2 and J is TRBJ2-7; 7 bases line up with TRBD2. The closer fit of TRBJ2-5 to the DNA end suggests the J call may be wrong. Germline assignment: CDR1 SGHAT and CDR2 FQNNGV. This CDR3 comprises 16 residues. The CDR3, as DNA: TGTGCCAGCAGCTTAGATCGCAGCGGGATGGGGGAGACCCAGTACTTC. Translating gives CASSLDRSGMGETQYF.

The chain employs TRBV4-2 and TRBJ2-5; D gene unclear. The V end was cut by 4 bases, the J end by 11 bases, with 11 bases between. CDR3 length: 11 residues. Germline CDR1 LGHNA, CDR2 YNFKEQ. CDR3 in amino acids: CASSRSSEQYF. The DNA for the CDR3 is TGTGCCAGCAGCCGGTCGTCTGAGCAGTACTTC.

This clonotype was seen many times. The chain uses TRBV3-1 and TRBJ2-3; TRBD2 aligns across 12 bases. The CDR3 extends over 17 amino acids. From germline, CDR1 is LGHDT and CDR2 YNNKEL (reference sequence). V lost 2 bases to trimming and J lost 3 bases; unmatched junction nucleotides: 6. As DNA, the CDR3 is TGTGCCAGCAGCCAACCCCCGACTAGCGGGGGAACAGATACGCAGTATTTT. Residues: CASSQPPTSGGTDTQYF.

This clonotype was detected ten times or more. The chain has TRBV6-6 and TRBJ2-1, with D perhaps matching TRBD2 (5 bases). V shed 3 bases and J shed 0 bases, with 12 bases lying between them. CDR3 length: 16 amino acids. Germline V gene sequence: CDR1 MNHNY, CDR2 SVGAGI (reference sequence). In nucleotides, the CDR3 is TGTGCCAGCAGTTATCGGTGGGAGAGCTCCTACAATGAGCAGTTCTTC. It specifies CASSYRWESSYNEQFF.

This clonotype was seen repeatedly, ten times or more. The chain links TRBV29-1 to TRBJ1-2; possibly TRBD1 for D (5 bases). This CDR3 is 12 amino acids long. CDR1 is SQVTM and CDR2 is ANQGSEA in the germline V gene. The V end was cut by 6 bases, the J end by 4 bases, with 12 bases between. CDR3 sequence reads: CSVRRGPYGYTF. The CDR3 DNA sequence: TGCAGCGTACGACGGGGCCCCTATGGCTACACCTTC. The full variable domain, its missing parts supplied by reference TRBV29-1 and TRBJ1-2, is SAVISQKPSRDICQRGTSLTIQCQVDSQVTMMFWYRQQPGQSLTLIATANQGSEATYESGFVIDKFPISRPNLTFSTLTVSNMSPEDSSIYLCSVRRGPYGYTFGSGTRLTVV.

V is TRBV12-3 or TRBV12-4 and J is TRBJ1-1; D gene ambiguous. The V gene lost 5 bases and the J gene lost 0 bases, with 10 bases spanning the gap. The CDR3 runs 14 residues. The CDR3 DNA follows: TGTGCCAGCAGTCTACGGGTTTTGAACACTGAAGCTTTCTTT. This encodes CASSLRVLNTEAFF.

The chain employs TRBV30 and TRBJ2-5; D ambiguous. The closer fit of TRBJ2-7 to the DNA end suggests the J call may be wrong. Germline V CDR1 and CDR2: GTSNPN, SVGIG (reference sequence). This CDR3 comprises 13 residues. The chain's CDR3 is CAWSVNYHYEQYF. In nucleotides, the CDR3 is TGTGCCTGGAGTGTCAACTACCACTACGAGCAGTACTTC.

This clonotype was found many times. V gene TRBV7-8 combines with J gene TRBJ1-2; the D gene is possibly TRBD1 (5 bases). Between the trimmed V and J ends, which lost 1 base and 2 bases, there was a span of 11 bases. The V gene's germline CDR1 is SGHVS and CDR2 FQNEAQ. The CDR3 covers 15 residues. The CDR3 loop is CASSLGTPGNYGYTF. The CDR3 DNA follows: TGTGCCAGCAGCTTAGGGACACCAGGGAACTATGGCTACACCTTC.

This clonotype was recorded many times. The chain links TRBV7-9 to TRBJ2-5, with D perhaps TRBD2 (6 bases). V lost 4 bases and J lost 1, with 13 bases in between. The germline CDR1 and CDR2 sequences are SEHNR and FQNEAQ (reference sequence). This CDR3 contains 15 residues. The DNA of the CDR3 is TGTGCCAGCAGCTATAGGACTAAAAGCCAAGAGACCCAGTACTTC. Translated, it gives CASSYRTKSQETQYF.

This clonotype was seen many times. The V call is TRBV20-1, the J call TRBJ2-7, with 9 positions matching TRBD2. V was clipped by 2 bases and J by 0 bases; unmatched bases: 11. This CDR3 region has 17 residues. Germline CDR1 is DFQATT and CDR2 is SNEGSKA (reference sequence). The CDR3 reads CSARSLLAGAFSYEQYF. CDR3 nucleotides: TGCAGTGCTAGAAGTTTGTTAGCGGGGGCATTCTCCTACGAGCAGTACTTC.

The CDR3 loop is CASSPKEGSNQPQHF. CDR3 nucleotides: TGTGCCAGCTCACCTAAGGAAGGGAGCAATCAGCCCCAGCATTTT. V and J are TRBV18 and TRBJ1-5; D is ambiguous. CDR1 and CDR2 from the germline V gene are KGHSH and LQKENI. Trimming took 3 bases from V and 1 from J, leaving 10 bases between them. The CDR3 runs to 15 residues.

This rearrangement joins TRBV27 to TRBJ1-4, with a weak D call TRBD1 (6 bases). The CDR3 sequence is 15 residues long. Germline CDR1 is MNHEY and CDR2 is SMNVEV (reference sequence). V gave up 8 bases and J gave up 5 bases, with 18 bases separating them. DNA for the CDR3: TGTGCCAGCTCCCATGGGGGGCAGTGGAATGAAAAACTGTTTTTT. Protein: CASSHGGQWNEKLFF.

Comment on this clonotype: It may be a read error: a sequence one base away is much more abundant. CDR3 bases: TGTGCCAGCAGCTTAGCACCAGGGAACACTGAAGCTTTCTTT. Residues: CASSLAPGNTEAFF. The V and J genes are TRBV11-2 and TRBJ1-1, with unresolved D. CDR3 length: 14 residues. V was shortened by 1 base and J by 1 base, with 7 bases between the two germline ends. Germline V lookup: CDR1 SGHAT, CDR2 FQNNGV.

The gene calls are TRBV28 and TRBJ1-4, with TRBD1 identical over 8 bases. The germline V gene has CDR1 MDHEN and CDR2 SYDVKM. This CDR3 is built from 16 residues. Unmatched junction bases numbered 8, after V lost 3 bases and J lost 5 bases. The CDR3 loop reads CASSFPGDRLNEKLFF. In nucleotides, the CDR3 is TGTGCCAGCAGTTTTCCCGGGGACAGGTTAAATGAAAAACTGTTTTTT. The full variable domain, in which reference TRBV28 and TRBJ1-4 provide the parts outside the CDR3, is DVKVTQSSRYLVKRTGEKVFLECVQDMDHENMFWYRQDPGLGLRLIYFSYDVKMKEKGDIPEGYSVSREKKERFSLILESASTNQTSMYLCASSFPGDRLNEKLFFGSGTQLSVL.

CDR3 loop: CATSLGPQGQFF. In nucleotides, the CDR3 is TGTGCCACCTCCCTTGGGCCGCAAGGGCAGTTCTTC. The rearrangement uses TRBV15 and TRBJ2-1; D unclear. CDR1 is LNHNV and CDR2 is YYDKDF in the germline V gene (reference sequence). The CDR3 runs 12 residues. The V end lost 8 bases, the J end lost 12 bases, and 17 bases lay between the germline ends. The whole variable domain, filled in from reference TRBV15 and TRBJ2-1, reads DAMVIQNPRYQVTQFGKPVTLSCSQTLNHNVMYWYQQKSSQAPKLLFHYYDKDFNNEADTPDNFQSRRPNTSFCFLDIRSPGLGDTAMYLCATSLGPQGQFFGPGTRLTVL.

The sample holds many counts of this clonotype. The genes are TRBV28 and TRBJ1-2, with TRBD1 identical over 7 bases. Germline CDR1 is MDHEN and CDR2 is SYDVKM. The ends lost 5 bases at V and 3 bases at J; junction bases unmatched: 3. The CDR3 runs 13 residues. The CDR3 region is CASSLGTDYGYTF. The CDR3 bases are TGTGCCAGCAGTCTGGGGACAGACTATGGCTACACCTTC.